Listed below are T cell receptor beta chains from one sample, sequenced in a study of PD-1 blockade in mismatch repair-deficient tumors. Produced via immunoSEQ multiplex PCR; TCRdb's table is partial and in-frame only. The data hold roughly 45,000 clones, with around three quarters observed a single time. Sequencing was performed on PBMCs, taken before pembrolizumab treatment. These receptors were taken from an adult with mismatch repair-deficient cancer. The CDR3 runs from the conserved cysteine through the conserved F or W. The D gene is left open where the match is weak. Rows give clone size only sometimes, using once, few, many, or a class for an expanded clone.

j_gene | d_gene | abundance | v_gene | CDR3aa | CDR3nt
TRBJ2-7 | TRBD2 | once | TRBV18 | CASSPGTSGYEQYF | TGTGCCAGCTCACCCGGGACTAGCGGCTACGAGCAGTACTTC
TRBJ1-4 | TRBD1 | once | TRBV19 | CASSNPGQGVLTNEKLFF | TGTGCCAGCAGTAACCCGGGACAGGGGGTTTTAACTAATGAAAAACTGTTTTTT
TRBJ1-2 | - | few | TRBV19 | CASSTIYGYTF | TGTGCCAGTAGTACAATCTATGGCTACACCTTC
TRBJ1-2 | TRBD1 | - | TRBV5-1 | CASSLGRTGTNYGYTF | TGCGCCAGCAGCTTGGGGAGGACAGGTACTAACTATGGCTACACCTTC
TRBJ2-1 | - | - | TRBV2 | CASMEGGLSYNEQFF | TGTGCCAGCATGGAGGGGGGGCTCTCCTACAATGAGCAGTTCTTC
TRBJ1-2 | TRBD1 | - | TRBV6-1 | CASREGTAPNYGYTF | TGTGCCAGCAGAGAGGGGACAGCACCTAACTATGGCTACACCTTC
TRBJ2-2 | TRBD1 | - | TRBV15 | CATNRGNTGELFF | TGTGCCACCAACAGGGGGAACACCGGGGAGCTGTTTTTT
TRBJ1-2 | - | few | TRBV5-4 | CASSTGTEALANYGYTF | TGTGCCAGCAGCACGGGGACCGAAGCTCTAGCTAACTATGGCTACACCTTC
TRBJ1-1 | - | - | TRBV9 | CASSVEYRGTEAFF | TGTGCCAGCAGCGTAGAGTATCGAGGCACTGAAGCTTTCTTT
TRBJ1-1 | - | - | TRBV27 | CASSLTVPANTEAFF | TGTGCCAGCAGTTTAACCGTTCCAGCGAACACTGAAGCTTTCTTT
TRBJ2-2 | TRBD1 | few | TRBV7-9 | CASSPQTGGAPGELFF | TGTGCCAGCAGCCCTCAGACAGGGGGCGCCCCCGGGGAGCTGTTTTTT
TRBJ2-2 | - | - | TRBV11-2 | CASSLDRAGELFF | TGTGCCAGCAGCTTAGATCGGGCCGGGGAGCTGTTTTTT
TRBJ2-5 | - | few | TRBV5-4 | CASSLNQETQYF | TGTGCCAGCAGCTTGAACCAAGAGACCCAGTACTTC
TRBJ1-1 | - | - | TRBV7-3 | CASSFRASTEAFF | TGTGCCAGCAGCTTCAGGGCTAGCACTGAAGCTTTCTTT
TRBJ1-1 | - | - | TRBV7-6 | CASSSPLMGVMGLNTEAFF | TGTGCCAGCAGCTCCCCATTGATGGGGGTGATGGGGTTAAACACTGAAGCTTTCTTT
TRBJ2-5 | - | - | TRBV11-3 | CASSPRGSSPGPAETQYF | TGTGCCAGCAGCCCCCGAGGATCTTCTCCAGGCCCGGCGGAGACCCAGTACTTC
TRBJ2-3 | - | - | TRBV27 | CASSSGRQVDTQYF | TGTGCCAGCAGTTCCGGTCGACAGGTAGATACGCAGTATTTT
TRBJ2-5 | TRBD1 | - | TRBV5-4 | CASSFQGAHETQYF | TGTGCCAGCAGCTTCCAGGGGGCGCATGAGACCCAGTACTTC
TRBJ2-1 | - | - | TRBV7-8 | CASSLWEAGQQEQFF | TGTGCCAGCAGCCTCTGGGAGGCTGGTCAGCAAGAGCAGTTCTTC
TRBJ1-1 | TRBD1 | - | TRBV19 | CASSRQGANTEAFF | TGTGCCAGTAGTCGACAGGGGGCCAACACTGAAGCTTTCTTT
TRBJ1-3 | - | - | TRBV19 | CASSAGRESGNTIYF | TGTGCCAGTAGCGCCGGCAGGGAATCTGGAAACACCATATATTTT
TRBJ2-2 | - | - | TRBV6-1 | CASSEMGGAGGVRTGELFF | TGTGCCAGCAGTGAAATGGGAGGCGCTGGCGGTGTTCGGACCGGGGAGCTGTTTTTT
TRBJ2-1 | - | - | TRBV6-6 | CASSPELNEQFF | TGTGCCAGCAGTCCCGAACTCAATGAGCAGTTCTTC
TRBJ2-2 | - | few | TRBV4-1 | CASSRTMGELFF | TGCGCCAGCAGCCGGACCATGGGGGAGCTGTTTTTT
TRBJ1-5 | - | few | TRBV7-2 | CASSLVPVYGNQPQHF | TGTGCCAGCAGCTTAGTACCAGTGTACGGCAATCAGCCCCAGCATTTT
TRBJ2-7 | - | - | TRBV6-5 | CASRVMASETYEQYF | TGTGCCAGCCGAGTAATGGCTAGCGAAACCTACGAGCAGTACTTC
TRBJ2-7 | - | - | TRBV7-9 | CASSPYTDYEQYF | TGTGCCAGCAGCCCGTATACTGACTACGAGCAGTACTTC
TRBJ2-5 | TRBD2 | - | TRBV6-5 | CASRPGTTQETQYF | TGTGCCAGCAGACCCGGGACTACCCAAGAGACCCAGTACTTC